This T cell receptor beta chain was obtained from a study of T cell repertoires in cytomegalovirus infection. Germline CDR1 reads SGHVS; CDR2 reads FQNEAQ. The CDR3 spans 18 residues. The V and J ends lost 5 bases and 7 bases, in that order; junction bases with no gene match: 16. This clonotype came up many times. Its antigen is unknown. TCRdb re-called the reads through MiXCR, storing one row per CDR3 protein. The sample consists of under 500,000 distinct CDR3 sequences, about 44% of them appearing once. The gene calls are TRBV7-8 and TRBJ2-7, with 14 bases that match TRBD2. This clonotype was sampled from a human donor in good health (CMV status not recorded). Some clones in this sample may be carry-over from other donors' samples. Sequences were derived from cultured PBMCs, sampled from culture after CMV antigen stimulation. DNA for the CDR3: TGTGCCAGCAGCGCGATGACTAGCGGGAGGGCCCCACTACGAGAGCAGTACTTC. Amino acid sequence: CASSAMTSGRAPLREQYF.